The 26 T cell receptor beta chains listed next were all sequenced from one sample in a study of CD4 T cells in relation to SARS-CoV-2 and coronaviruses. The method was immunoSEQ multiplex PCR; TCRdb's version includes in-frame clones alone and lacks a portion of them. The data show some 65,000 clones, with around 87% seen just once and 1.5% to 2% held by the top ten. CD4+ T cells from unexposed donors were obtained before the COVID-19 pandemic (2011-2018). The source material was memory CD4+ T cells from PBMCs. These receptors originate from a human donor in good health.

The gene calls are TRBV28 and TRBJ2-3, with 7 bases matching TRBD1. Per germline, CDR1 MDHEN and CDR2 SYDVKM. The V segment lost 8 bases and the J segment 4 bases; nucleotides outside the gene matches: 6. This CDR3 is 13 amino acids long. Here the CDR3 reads CASADRAPDTQYF. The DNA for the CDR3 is TGTGCCAGCGCCGACAGGGCTCCAGATACGCAGTATTTT.

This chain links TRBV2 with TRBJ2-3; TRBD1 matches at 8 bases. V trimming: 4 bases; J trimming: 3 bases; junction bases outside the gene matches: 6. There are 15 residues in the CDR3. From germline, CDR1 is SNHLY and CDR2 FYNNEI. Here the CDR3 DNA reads TGTGCCAGCAGTGGGACAGGGATGGTAACAGATACGCAGTATTTT. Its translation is CASSGTGMVTDTQYF.

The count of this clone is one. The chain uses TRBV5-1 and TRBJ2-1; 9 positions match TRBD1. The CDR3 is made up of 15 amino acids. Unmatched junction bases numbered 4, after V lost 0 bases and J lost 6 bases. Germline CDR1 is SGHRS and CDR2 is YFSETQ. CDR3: CASSLGGQGINEQFF. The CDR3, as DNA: TGCGCCAGCAGCTTGGGCGGACAGGGGATCAATGAGCAGTTCTTC.

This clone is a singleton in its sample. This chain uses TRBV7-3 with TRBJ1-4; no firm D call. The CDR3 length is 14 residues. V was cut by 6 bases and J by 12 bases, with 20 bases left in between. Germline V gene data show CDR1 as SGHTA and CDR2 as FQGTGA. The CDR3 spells CASSGPNEKLELFF. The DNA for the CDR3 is TGTGCCAGCAGTGGTCCTAATGAAAAACTGGAACTGTTTTTT.

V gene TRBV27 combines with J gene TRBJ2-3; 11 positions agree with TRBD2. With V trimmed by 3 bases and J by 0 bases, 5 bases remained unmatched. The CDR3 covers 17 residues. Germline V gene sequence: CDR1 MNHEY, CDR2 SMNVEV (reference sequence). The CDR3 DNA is TGTGCCAGCAGTTTCCTTATAGCGGGGGGGAGCACAGATACGCAGTATTTT. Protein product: CASSFLIAGGSTDTQYF.

Here the CDR3 reads CASSEPGQGNEQYF. The DNA of the CDR3 is TGTGCCAGCAGCGAACCGGGACAGGGTAACGAGCAGTACTTC. V usage is TRBV2 and J usage is TRBJ2-7; TRBD1 matches 9 bases. This CDR3 contains 14 residues. Germline CDR1 SNHLY, CDR2 FYNNEI. V gave up 6 bases and J gave up 5 bases; unmatched junction bases: 8.

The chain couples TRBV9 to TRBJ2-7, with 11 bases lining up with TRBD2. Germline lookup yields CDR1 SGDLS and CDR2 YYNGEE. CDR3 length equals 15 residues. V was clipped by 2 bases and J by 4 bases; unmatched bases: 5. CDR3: CASSVVAGGAYEQYF. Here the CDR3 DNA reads TGTGCCAGCAGCGTTGTAGCGGGAGGGGCTTACGAGCAGTACTTC.

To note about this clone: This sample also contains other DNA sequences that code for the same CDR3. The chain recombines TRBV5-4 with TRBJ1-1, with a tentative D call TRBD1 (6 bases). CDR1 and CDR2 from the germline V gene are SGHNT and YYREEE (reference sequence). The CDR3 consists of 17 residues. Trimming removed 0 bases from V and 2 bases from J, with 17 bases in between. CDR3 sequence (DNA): TGTGCCAGCAGCTTGGCCCTGGGGGCGAGAGGAAACACTGAAGCTTTCTTT. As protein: CASSLALGARGNTEAFF.

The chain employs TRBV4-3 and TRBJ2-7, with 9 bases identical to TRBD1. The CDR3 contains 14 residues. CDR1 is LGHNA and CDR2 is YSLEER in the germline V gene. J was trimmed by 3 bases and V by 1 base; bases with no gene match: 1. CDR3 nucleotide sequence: TGCGCCAGCAGCCAAGGGACAGGGGACTACGAGCAGTACTTC. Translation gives CASSQGTGDYEQYF.

The CDR3 region has the DNA TGTGCCAGCAGTCGCGGGACAGGGGATAGCAATCAGCCCCAGCATTTT. The encoded protein is CASSRGTGDSNQPQHF. The V gene is TRBV2, the J gene TRBJ1-5, with TRBD1 matching 10 bases. V shed 5 bases, J shed 0 bases, and the junction held 4 bases outside the gene matches. The CDR3 has 16 residues. In germline, CDR1 is SNHLY, CDR2 FYNNEI.

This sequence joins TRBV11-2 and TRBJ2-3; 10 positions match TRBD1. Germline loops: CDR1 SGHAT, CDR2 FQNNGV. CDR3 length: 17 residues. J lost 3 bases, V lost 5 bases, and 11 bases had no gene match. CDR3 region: CASSLGQGTLQTDTQYF. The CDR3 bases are TGTGCCAGCAGCCTGGGACAGGGGACTCTTCAAACAGATACGCAGTATTTT.

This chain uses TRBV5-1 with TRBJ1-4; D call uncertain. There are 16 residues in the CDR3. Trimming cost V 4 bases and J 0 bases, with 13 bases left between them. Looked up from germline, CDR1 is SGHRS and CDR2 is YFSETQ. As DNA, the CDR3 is TGCGCCAGCAGCGCCGGTGTGGATGCAACTAATGAAAAACTGTTTTTT. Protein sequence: CASSAGVDATNEKLFF.

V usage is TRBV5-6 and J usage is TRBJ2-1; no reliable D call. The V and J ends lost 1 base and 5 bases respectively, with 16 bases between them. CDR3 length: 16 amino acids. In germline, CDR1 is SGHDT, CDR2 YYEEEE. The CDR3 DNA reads TGTGCCAGCAGCTTGTTCCCCCTCGGAGAGAACAATGAGCAGTTCTTC. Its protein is CASSLFPLGENNEQFF. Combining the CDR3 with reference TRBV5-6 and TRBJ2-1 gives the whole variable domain DAGVTQSPTHLIKTRGQQVTLRCSPKSGHDTVSWYQQALGQGPQFIFQYYEEEERQRGNFPDRFSGHQFPNYSSELNVNALLLGDSALYLCASSLFPLGENNEQFFGPGTRLTVL.

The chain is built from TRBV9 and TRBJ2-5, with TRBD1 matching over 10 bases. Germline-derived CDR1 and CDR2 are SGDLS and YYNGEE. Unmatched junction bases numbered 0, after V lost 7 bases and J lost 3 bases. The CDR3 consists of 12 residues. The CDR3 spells CASGTGEETQYF. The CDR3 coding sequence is TGTGCCAGCGGGACAGGGGAAGAGACCCAGTACTTC.

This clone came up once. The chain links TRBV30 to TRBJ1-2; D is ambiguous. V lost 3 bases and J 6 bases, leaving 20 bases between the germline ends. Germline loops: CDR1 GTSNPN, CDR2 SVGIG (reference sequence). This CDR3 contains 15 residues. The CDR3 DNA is TGTGCCTGGAGAAAATCTGGGGAGAGTTGGGATGGCTACACCTTC. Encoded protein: CAWRKSGESWDGYTF.

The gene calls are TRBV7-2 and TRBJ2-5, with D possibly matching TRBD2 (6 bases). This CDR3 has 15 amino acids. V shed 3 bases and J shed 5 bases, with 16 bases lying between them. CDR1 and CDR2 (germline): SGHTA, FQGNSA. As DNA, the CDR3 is TGTGCCAGCAGCTTTGGGAGGACTCCCTTTGAGACCCAGTACTTC. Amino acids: CASSFGRTPFETQYF.

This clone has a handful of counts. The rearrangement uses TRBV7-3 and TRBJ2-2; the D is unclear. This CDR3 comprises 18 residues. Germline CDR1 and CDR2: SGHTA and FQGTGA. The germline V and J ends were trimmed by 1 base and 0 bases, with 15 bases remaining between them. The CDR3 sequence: CASSLRSPDRSNTGELFF. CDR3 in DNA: TGTGCCAGCAGCTTAAGGAGTCCCGACCGCTCGAACACCGGGGAGCTGTTTTTT. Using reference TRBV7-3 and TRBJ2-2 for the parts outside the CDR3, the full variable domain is GAGVSQTPSNKVTEKGKYVELRCDPISGHTALYWYRQSLGQGPEFLIYFQGTGAADDSGLPNDRFFAVRPEGSVSTLKIQRTERGDSAVYLCASSLRSPDRSNTGELFFGEGSRLTVL.

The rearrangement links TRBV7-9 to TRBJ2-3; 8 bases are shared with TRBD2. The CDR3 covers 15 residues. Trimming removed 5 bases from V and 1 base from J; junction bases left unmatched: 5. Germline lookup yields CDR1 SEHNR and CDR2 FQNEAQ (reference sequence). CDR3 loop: CASSPGGHRTDTQYF. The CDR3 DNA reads TGTGCCAGCAGCCCGGGAGGGCATCGCACAGATACGCAGTATTTT.

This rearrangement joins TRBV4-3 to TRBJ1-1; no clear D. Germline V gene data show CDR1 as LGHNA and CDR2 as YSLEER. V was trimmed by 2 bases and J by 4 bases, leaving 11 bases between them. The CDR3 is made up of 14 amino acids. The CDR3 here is CASSQSHRGTEAFF. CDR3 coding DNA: TGCGCCAGCAGCCAATCTCACCGGGGCACTGAAGCTTTCTTT.

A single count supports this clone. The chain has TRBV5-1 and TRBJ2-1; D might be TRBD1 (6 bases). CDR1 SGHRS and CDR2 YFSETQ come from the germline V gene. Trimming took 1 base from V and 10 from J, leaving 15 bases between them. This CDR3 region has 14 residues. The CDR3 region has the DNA TGCGCCAGCAGCTTGAAGGCAGGGGTTGACGAGCAGTTCTTC. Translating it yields CASSLKAGVDEQFF.

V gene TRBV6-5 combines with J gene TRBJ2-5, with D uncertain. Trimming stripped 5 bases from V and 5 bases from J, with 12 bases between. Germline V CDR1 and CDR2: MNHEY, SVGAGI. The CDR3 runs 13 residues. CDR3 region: CASSPKVGETQYF. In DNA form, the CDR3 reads TGTGCCAGCAGTCCCAAAGTTGGGGAGACCCAGTACTTC.

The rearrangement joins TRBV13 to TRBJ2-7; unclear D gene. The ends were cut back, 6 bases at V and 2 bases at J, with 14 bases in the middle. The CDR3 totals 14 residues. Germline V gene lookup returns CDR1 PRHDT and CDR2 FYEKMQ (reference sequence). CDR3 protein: CASSLGLFTYEQYF. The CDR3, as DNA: TGTGCCAGCAGTCTAGGGCTCTTCACCTACGAGCAGTACTTC.

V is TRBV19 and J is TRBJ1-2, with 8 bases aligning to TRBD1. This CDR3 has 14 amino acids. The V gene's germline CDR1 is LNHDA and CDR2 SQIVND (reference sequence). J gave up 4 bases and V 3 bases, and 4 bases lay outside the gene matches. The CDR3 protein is CASSIQGATYGYTF. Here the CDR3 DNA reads TGTGCCAGTAGTATTCAGGGGGCGACCTATGGCTACACCTTC. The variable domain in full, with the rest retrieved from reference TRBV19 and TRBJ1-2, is DGGITQSPKYLFRKEGQNVTLSCEQNLNHDAMYWYRQDPGQGLRLIYYSQIVNDFQKGDIAEGYSVSREKKESFPLTVTSAQKNPTAFYLCASSIQGATYGYTFGSGTRLTVV.

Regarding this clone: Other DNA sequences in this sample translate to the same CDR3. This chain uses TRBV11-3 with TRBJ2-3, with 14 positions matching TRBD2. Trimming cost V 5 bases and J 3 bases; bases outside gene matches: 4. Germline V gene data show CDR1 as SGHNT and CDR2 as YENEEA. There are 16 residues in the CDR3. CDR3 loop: CASSLGTSGRTDTQYF. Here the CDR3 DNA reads TGTGCCAGCAGCCTTGGGACTAGCGGGAGAACAGATACGCAGTATTTT.

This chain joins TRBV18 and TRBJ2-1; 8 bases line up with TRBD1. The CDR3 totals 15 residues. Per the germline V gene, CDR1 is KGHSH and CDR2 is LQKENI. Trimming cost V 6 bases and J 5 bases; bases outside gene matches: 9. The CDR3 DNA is TGTGCCAGCTCCAAAGGACAGGGCGCGAACAATGAGCAGTTCTTC. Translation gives CASSKGQGANNEQFF.

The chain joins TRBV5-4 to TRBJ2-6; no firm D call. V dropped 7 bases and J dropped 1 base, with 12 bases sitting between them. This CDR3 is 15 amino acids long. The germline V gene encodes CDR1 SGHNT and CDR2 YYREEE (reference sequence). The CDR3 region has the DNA TGTGCCAGCGGACCCACAGAATCTGGGGCCAACGTCCTGACTTTC. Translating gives CASGPTESGANVLTF.